The entry that follows covers one T cell receptor (beta chain) sequence. Its recognized antigen is unknown. No base quality information exists; no much larger clone differs at one position. Each collaborating institution followed its own protocols to collect whole blood in K2EDTA tubes. For TCRbeta analysis, collaborators shipped samples as frozen whole blood, isolated PBMCs, or DNA extracted from either of those sample types. These data come from a study of blood T cell repertoires in COVID-19 (dated by TCRdb to about 2020). As for the study more broadly: Samples covering the acute and convalescent phases of COVID-19 were provided by collaborators in the United States, Italy and Spain. The prospective study material was composed of cDNA or gDNA derived from T cells, B-cell-depleted T cells, or PBMCs. Deeply sampled blood TCRbeta repertoires from subjects exposed to, actively infected with, or recovered from COVID-19 were included in the dataset. A freely available public database, intended as a resource for researchers studying the immune response to SARS-CoV-2, is where the repertoires were released. Samples came from the ongoing ImmuneRACE study (first 160 participants) plus 1,254 subjects from 6 global collaborators. Sample metadata almost always included a de-identified subject ID, COVID-19 status, age in years and sex. Where available, HLA class I and class II types were taken from metadata supplied by the sample provider and were not determined by assay-based typing. Summary of the overall study and its limitations: Clinical and demographic metadata were provided uncurated, with the amount varying by source and participant.

TCRbeta CDR3 regions were amplified from genomic DNA using the immunoSEQ Assay, a bias-controlled multiplex PCR. As for the authors' bioinformatics: Within the assay, amplification of reference gene primers was used to estimate how many nucleated cells each sample contained. To quantify the absolute abundance of each unique TCRbeta CDR3 rearrangement, sequence reads were collapsed and filtered. Productive Simpson clonality was computed per sample as the square root of Simpson's diversity index over productive rearrangements. This immuneACCESS table, as held by TCRdb, lists in-frame sequences with V and J called but not all clones. Of the missing ones, under half trace to an unresolved V gene in checked studies; the others have no known cause. V, J and clone size are taken as reported in that table, and D and trimming were inferred from the DNA itself. The sample table shows approximately 110,000 clones, and under 75% are seen once. The ten largest clones take up approximately 5.9% of the sample.

The sequencing input was peripheral blood. This clonotype was sampled from a man older than 75 with acute or convalescent COVID-19.

The CDR3 here reads CASKRTSGSVETQYF. The DNA sequence follows: TGCGCCAGCAAAAGGACTAGCGGGAGCGTAGAGACCCAGTACTTC. The rearranged segments are TRBV4-1 and TRBJ2-5; 13 central bases correspond to TRBD2. Trimmed from V: 7 bases; trimmed from J: 4 bases; junction bases lacking a gene match: 6. Per the germline V gene, MGHRA is the CDR1 and YSYEKL is the CDR2. From the cysteine through the phenylalanine, the CDR3 covers 15 amino acids. Only the CDR3 DNA stays, 45 bases, in frame from base 1.